This T cell receptor (beta chain) appears in the sequencing data of a study of OX40 agonist ivuxolimab in advanced cancers. Across the study: Patients took ivuxolimab, an agonistic anti-OX40 (CD134) antibody. Patients got intravenous ivuxolimab at 0.01 to 10 mg/kg every 2 weeks.

Clones were read by immunoSEQ multiplex PCR, and TCRdb kept only the in-frame ones, dropping some. Of 77,000 or so clones listed, over 80% are singletons. Trimming removed 2 bases from V and 4 bases from J, with 8 bases in between. This CDR3 region has 13 residues. In germline, CDR1 is MDHEN, CDR2 SYDVKM. A history of autoimmune disease or systemic immunosuppression excluded patients. Sequenced here: CD4+ or CD8+ T cells sorted from blood, sampled in a trial of the OX40 agonist ivuxolimab. The J gene is TRBJ2-5, the V gene TRBV28; tentatively, D is TRBD1 or TRBD2 (5 bases each). The sequence was collected from an adult with an advanced solid tumor such as melanoma, head and neck, liver or kidney cancer. The DNA of the CDR3 is TGTGCCAGCAGTTTAGGGACGGGAGAGACCCAGTACTTC. As protein: CASSLGTGETQYF.